This T cell receptor (beta chain) was recovered during a study of cytomegalovirus exposure and HLA in healthy donors. Study context: The Caucasian-associated ancestry cluster held roughly 84% of 398 genotyped donors. Regarding the study as a whole: Later analysis demonstrated an association between a missense DCLRE1C variant and TCR beta V- and J-gene trimming.

Germline V gene sequence: CDR1 MNHNS, CDR2 SASEGT. The CDR3 covers 16 residues. V gave up 0 bases and J gave up 4 bases, with 15 bases separating them. The PCR employed 60 Vbeta primers together with 13 Jbeta primers. Generated by immunoSEQ multiplex PCR, the TCRdb table keeps only in-frame clones and is missing some. The sample carries some 160,000 clones, over 70% recorded once. Note on this clone: Its antigen is currently unknown.

The chain links TRBV6-1 to TRBJ1-2, with TRBD1 as a possible D gene (5 bases). Sequenced sample: PBMCs. The sequence was collected from a woman between 45 and 60 years old in good health and CMV-seronegative. CDR3 sequence (DNA): TGTGCCAGCAGTGAAGCGCTATATCCCGGGGGCTATGGCTACACCTTC. It translates to CASSEALYPGGYGYTF.